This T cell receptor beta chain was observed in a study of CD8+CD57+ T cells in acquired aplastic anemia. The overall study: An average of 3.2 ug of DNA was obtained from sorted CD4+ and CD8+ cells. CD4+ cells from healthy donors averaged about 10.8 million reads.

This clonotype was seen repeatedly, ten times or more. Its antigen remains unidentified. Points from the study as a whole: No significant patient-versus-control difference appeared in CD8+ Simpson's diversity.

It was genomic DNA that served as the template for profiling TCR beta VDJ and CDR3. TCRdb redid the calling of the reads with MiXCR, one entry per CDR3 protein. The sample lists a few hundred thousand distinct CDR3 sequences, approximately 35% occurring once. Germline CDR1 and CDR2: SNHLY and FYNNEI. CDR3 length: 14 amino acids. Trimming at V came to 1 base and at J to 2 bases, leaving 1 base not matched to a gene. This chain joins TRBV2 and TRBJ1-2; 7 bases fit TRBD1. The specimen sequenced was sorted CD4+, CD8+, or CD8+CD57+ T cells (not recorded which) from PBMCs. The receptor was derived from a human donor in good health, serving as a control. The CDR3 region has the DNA TGTGCCAGCAGTGAAGGCAGGGGGAACTATGGCTACACCTTC. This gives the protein CASSEGRGNYGYTF. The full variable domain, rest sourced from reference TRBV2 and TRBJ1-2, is EPEVTQTPSHQVTQMGQEVILRCVPISNHLYFYWYRQILGQKVEFLVSFYNNEISEKSEIFDDQFSVERPDGSNFTLKIRSTKLEDSAMYFCASSEGRGNYGYTFGSGTRLTVV.